Listed below are T cell receptor beta chains from one sample, sequenced in a study of Ad26.COV2.S vaccination and SARS-CoV-2 variants. Method: immunoSEQ multiplex PCR; TCRdb's copy keeps in-frame clones and lacks some. In the table there are roughly 350,000 clones, less than 90% of which are singletons. The sample here was peripheral blood, taken in a trial of Ad26.COV2.S vaccine versus placebo. Source of these receptors: a person aged 18-60 years who received the Ad26.COV2.S COVID-19 vaccine or a placebo. Both conserved end residues are part of each CDR3. D genes are given only for firm matches. Size is stated for part of the rows, as once, few or many counts, or as a class when the clone is expanded.

V gene: TRBV11-2
J gene: TRBJ2-1
D gene: .
clone size: .
CDR3 protein: CASSLDPGGWAEQFF
CDR3 DNA: TGTGCCAGCAGCTTAGACCCTGGGGGTTGGGCAGAGCAGTTCTTC

V gene: TRBV19
J gene: TRBJ1-4
D gene: .
clone size: .
CDR3 protein: CASTGSATNEKLFF
CDR3 DNA: TGTGCCAGTACAGGGAGTGCAACTAATGAAAAACTGTTTTTT

V gene: TRBV28
J gene: TRBJ1-4
D gene: .
clone size: .
CDR3 protein: CASTNGGPPDEKLFF
CDR3 DNA: TGTGCCAGCACTAACGGGGGGCCCCCGGATGAAAAACTGTTTTTT

V gene: TRBV19
J gene: TRBJ2-1
D gene: .
clone size: .
CDR3 protein: CASSILPYNEQFF
CDR3 DNA: TGTGCCAGTAGTATCTTACCCTACAATGAGCAGTTCTTC

V gene: TRBV30
J gene: TRBJ2-1
D gene: TRBD2
clone size: .
CDR3 protein: CAWTTGLAGIYNEQFF
CDR3 DNA: TGTGCCTGGACCACCGGACTAGCGGGGATTTACAATGAGCAGTTCTTC

V gene: TRBV27
J gene: TRBJ2-7
D gene: TRBD1
clone size: .
CDR3 protein: CASSFGDRGSEQYF
CDR3 DNA: TGTGCCAGCAGTTTTGGGGACAGGGGTAGCGAGCAGTACTTC

V gene: TRBV10-3
J gene: TRBJ1-2
D gene: .
clone size: .
CDR3 protein: CAISESAGEGYTF
CDR3 DNA: TGTGCCATCAGTGAGTCTGCAGGGGAGGGCTACACCTTC

V gene: TRBV12-3/TRBV12-4
J gene: TRBJ2-4
D gene: .
clone size: .
CDR3 protein: CASSSGDRNIQYF
CDR3 DNA: TGTGCCAGCAGTTCGGGGGACCGAAACATTCAGTACTTC

V gene: TRBV5-6
J gene: TRBJ2-7
D gene: TRBD1
clone size: .
CDR3 protein: CASSLGRDRPYEQYF
CDR3 DNA: TGTGCCAGCAGCTTGGGGCGGGACAGGCCTTACGAGCAGTACTTC

V gene: TRBV7-9
J gene: TRBJ2-3
D gene: TRBD2
clone size: .
CDR3 protein: CASSSIAGEIDTQYF
CDR3 DNA: TGTGCCAGCAGCTCCATAGCGGGAGAGATAGATACGCAGTATTTT

V gene: TRBV5-4
J gene: TRBJ2-1
D gene: .
clone size: .
CDR3 protein: CASRPGGYNEQFF
CDR3 DNA: TGTGCCAGCAGACCCGGGGGCTACAATGAGCAGTTCTTC

V gene: TRBV2
J gene: TRBJ1-6
D gene: TRBD1
clone size: .
CDR3 protein: CASSAGGNSPLHF
CDR3 DNA: TGTGCCAGCAGTGCAGGGGGAAATTCACCCCTCCACTTT

V gene: TRBV7-2
J gene: TRBJ2-3
D gene: .
clone size: .
CDR3 protein: CASSFTIAGTDTQYF
CDR3 DNA: TGTGCCAGCAGCTTCACGATAGCGGGCACAGATACGCAGTATTTT

V gene: TRBV7-6
J gene: TRBJ1-4
D gene: .
clone size: .
CDR3 protein: CASSPKGHQRDEKLFF
CDR3 DNA: TGTGCCAGCAGCCCAAAGGGACACCAGCGAGATGAAAAACTGTTTTTT

V gene: TRBV9
J gene: TRBJ2-1
D gene: TRBD2
clone size: .
CDR3 protein: CASSVVRTSGSHEQFF
CDR3 DNA: TGTGCCAGCAGCGTAGTAAGGACTAGCGGGAGCCATGAGCAGTTCTTC

V gene: TRBV19
J gene: TRBJ2-4
D gene: TRBD1
clone size: .
CDR3 protein: CASTIQGVQGKNIQYF
CDR3 DNA: TGTGCCAGTACCATACAGGGGGTTCAAGGCAAAAACATTCAGTACTTC

V gene: TRBV2
J gene: TRBJ1-2
D gene: .
clone size: .
CDR3 protein: CASSATGPPDDGYTF
CDR3 DNA: TGTGCCAGCAGTGCGACCGGGCCTCCGGACGATGGCTACACCTTC

V gene: TRBV19
J gene: TRBJ2-1
D gene: TRBD2
clone size: .
CDR3 protein: CASRPSLAGVNEQFF
CDR3 DNA: TGTGCCAGTAGGCCGAGTCTAGCGGGGGTGAATGAGCAGTTCTTC

V gene: TRBV6-1
J gene: TRBJ1-5
D gene: TRBD1
clone size: .
CDR3 protein: CASSEGQGLAPRHF
CDR3 DNA: TGTGCCAGCAGTGAAGGACAGGGGTTGGCCCCTCGGCATTTT

V gene: TRBV6-5
J gene: TRBJ1-2
D gene: .
clone size: .
CDR3 protein: CASGKRGSYGYTF
CDR3 DNA: TGTGCCAGCGGTAAACGGGGGTCCTATGGCTACACCTTC

V gene: TRBV30
J gene: TRBJ1-1
D gene: TRBD1
clone size: .
CDR3 protein: CAWIRDRAMNTEAFF
CDR3 DNA: TGTGCCTGGATCCGGGACAGGGCCATGAACACTGAAGCTTTCTTT

V gene: TRBV19
J gene: TRBJ1-1
D gene: .
clone size: .
CDR3 protein: CASSIQKGLKTEAFF
CDR3 DNA: TGTGCCAGTAGTATCCAAAAAGGACTGAAGACTGAAGCTTTCTTT

V gene: TRBV11-2
J gene: TRBJ2-7
D gene: .
clone size: .
CDR3 protein: CASSQLGPSAHEQYF
CDR3 DNA: TGTGCCAGCAGCCAATTGGGACCCAGCGCGCACGAGCAGTACTTC

V gene: TRBV2
J gene: TRBJ2-1
D gene: TRBD2
clone size: .
CDR3 protein: CASSVGTSGSDEQFF
CDR3 DNA: TGTGCCAGCAGTGTAGGGACTAGCGGGAGTGATGAGCAGTTCTTC

V gene: TRBV9
J gene: TRBJ2-3
D gene: TRBD2
clone size: .
CDR3 protein: CASSVVGLAGALTDTQYF
CDR3 DNA: TGTGCCAGCAGCGTAGTAGGTCTAGCGGGAGCATTGACAGATACGCAGTATTTT

V gene: TRBV19
J gene: TRBJ1-1
D gene: .
clone size: .
CDR3 protein: CASRSVSRAEAFF
CDR3 DNA: TGTGCCAGTAGATCCGTAAGTAGGGCTGAAGCTTTCTTT

V gene: TRBV28
J gene: TRBJ2-1
D gene: .
clone size: .
CDR3 protein: CASSLSPRTAYNEQFF
CDR3 DNA: TGTGCCAGCAGCCTCAGTCCTAGGACAGCCTACAATGAGCAGTTCTTC

V gene: TRBV15
J gene: TRBJ2-5
D gene: .
clone size: .
CDR3 protein: CATADDLGETQYF
CDR3 DNA: TGTGCCACCGCCGACGATCTTGGGGAAACCCAGTACTTC

V gene: TRBV5-1
J gene: TRBJ1-4
D gene: .
clone size: .
CDR3 protein: CASSLQGLKSNEKLFF
CDR3 DNA: TGCGCCAGCAGCTTGCAGGGATTGAAATCTAATGAAAAACTGTTTTTT

V gene: TRBV5-8
J gene: TRBJ2-3
D gene: .
clone size: .
CDR3 protein: CASSVRADTQYF
CDR3 DNA: TGTGCCAGCAGCGTCCGGGCGGATACGCAGTATTTT

V gene: TRBV3-1/TRBV3-2
J gene: TRBJ2-7
D gene: .
clone size: few
CDR3 protein: CASSHYSGSYEQYF
CDR3 DNA: TGTGCCAGCAGCCACTACAGTGGATCCTACGAGCAGTACTTC

V gene: TRBV6-2/TRBV6-3
J gene: TRBJ1-5
D gene: TRBD1
clone size: .
CDR3 protein: CASSRDRAVLGPQHF
CDR3 DNA: TGTGCCAGCAGTCGGGACAGGGCGGTCTTAGGACCCCAGCATTTT

V gene: TRBV7-2
J gene: TRBJ2-5
D gene: TRBD1
clone size: .
CDR3 protein: CASSPPQGYVGKETQYF
CDR3 DNA: TGTGCCAGCAGCCCCCCACAGGGGTACGTTGGTAAAGAGACCCAGTACTTC